The present entry profiles one TCR beta chain with its context. Antigen specificity is unknown. Relative to the germline gene, one junction end is altered; a read error may explain this. Sequencing used immunoSEQ version 4 in survey mode. The protocol was immunoSEQ multiplex PCR, while the TCRdb copy is restricted to in-frame clones and leaves out a portion. The data hold under 7,000 clones, with roughly 70% observed a single time. The record originates from a study of persistence of HIV-infected CD4 T cells. The CDR3 contains 13 residues. CDR1 and CDR2 (germline): MNHNS, SASEGT. Lysates of CMV-infected fibroblasts at 10 ug/mL stimulated these cells. Sorting of responding CD4+ T cells relied on upregulated CD40 ligand together with CD69. Plasma HIV-1 RNA stayed below 50 copies/mL for at least 4 years.

The material sequenced was CD4+ T cells sorted from PBMCs after approximately 18-hour stimulation, taken from a patient who received antiretroviral therapy. This receptor was obtained from an adult man with HIV who was CMV-seropositive. This chain uses TRBV6-1 with TRBJ2-3, with a tentative D call TRBD2 (7 bases). This CDR3 is CASSEGGGISGHF. The DNA for the CDR3 is TGTGCCAGCAGTGAGGGAGGGGGGATCTCTGGACATTTT.